These 12 T cell receptor beta chains were sequenced from one sample in a study of blood T cell repertoires in COVID-19. Generated by immunoSEQ multiplex PCR, the TCRdb table keeps only in-frame clones and is missing some. The sample has some 350,000 clones; around 91% are singletons. Material for sequencing was peripheral blood. Receptors were obtained from a woman between 18 and 29 years old who had recovered from COVID-19.

This chain connects TRBV7-2 to TRBJ1-2, with D unresolved. CDR3 size: 12 residues. V was pared by 5 bases and J by 3 bases, with 7 bases between. CDR1 SGHTA and CDR2 FQGNSA come from the germline V gene. CDR3 residues: CASSVTYYGYTF. The CDR3 bases are TGTGCCAGCAGCGTAACTTACTATGGCTACACCTTC.

V is TRBV19 and J is TRBJ1-4; 7 bases line up with TRBD1. The V segment lost 4 bases and the J segment 8 bases; nucleotides outside the gene matches: 10. Looked up from germline, CDR1 is LNHDA and CDR2 is SQIVND (reference sequence). This CDR3 is 15 amino acids long. The CDR3 sequence: CASSRSTGAGEKLFF. CDR3 DNA sequence: TGTGCCAGTAGTAGATCAACAGGGGCGGGAGAAAAACTGTTTTTT.

The genes are TRBV6-1 and TRBJ1-2; 8 bases line up with TRBD1. The CDR3 contains 15 residues. CDR1 MNHNS and CDR2 SASEGT come from the germline V gene. V lost 0 bases to trimming and J lost 3 bases; unmatched junction nucleotides: 3. CDR3 DNA sequence: TGTGCCAGCAGTGAAGCGGACAGGGTCTACTATGGCTACACCTTC. It yields the protein CASSEADRVYYGYTF.

The V and J genes are TRBV14 and TRBJ1-6; D is unclear. Germline CDR1 reads SGHDN; CDR2 reads FVKESK. V was shortened by 0 bases and J by 7 bases, with 13 bases between the two germline ends. The CDR3 covers 16 residues. CDR3 region: CASSQERGPGNSPLHF. In nucleotides, the CDR3 is TGTGCCAGCAGCCAAGAACGCGGGCCGGGGAATTCACCCCTCCACTTT.

The chain is built from TRBV4-3 and TRBJ1-1; D not resolved. Germline CDR1 is LGHNA and CDR2 is YSLEER. V was cut by 4 bases and J by 4 bases, with 13 bases left in between. CDR3 length equals 14 residues. This CDR3 is CASSPLKTSTEAFF. In DNA form, the CDR3 reads TGCGCCAGCAGCCCGCTTAAGACTTCCACTGAAGCTTTCTTT.

The chain employs TRBV7-9 and TRBJ1-2; TRBD1 matches at 8 bases. J was trimmed by 6 bases and V by 4 bases; bases with no gene match: 4. This CDR3 is 13 amino acids long. The germline V gene has CDR1 SEHNR and CDR2 FQNEAQ (reference sequence). The CDR3 DNA reads as TGTGCCAGCAGCTCCCAGGGGGCCGATGGCTACACCTTC. This sequence encodes CASSSQGADGYTF.

The CDR3 protein is CASSQITGTGVRSPLHF. CDR3 sequence (DNA): TGCGCCAGCAGTCAGATCACCGGGACAGGGGTGCGCTCACCCCTCCACTTT. The gene calls are TRBV4-3 and TRBJ1-6; 10 bases map to TRBD1. Unmatched junction bases numbered 15, after V lost 6 bases and J lost 10 bases. Germline V gene sequence: CDR1 LGHNA, CDR2 YSLEER. The CDR3 extends over 17 amino acids.

The chain recombines TRBV19 with TRBJ1-2; no clear D gene. CDR3 length: 14 residues. Trimming took 3 bases from V and 8 from J, leaving 16 bases between them. Germline-derived CDR1 and CDR2 are LNHDA and SQIVND (reference sequence). The CDR3: CASSINQAQQGYTF. The DNA for the CDR3 is TGTGCCAGTAGTATCAATCAGGCCCAGCAGGGCTACACCTTC. The whole variable domain, remainder taken from reference TRBV19 and TRBJ1-2, is DGGITQSPKYLFRKEGQNVTLSCEQNLNHDAMYWYRQDPGQGLRLIYYSQIVNDFQKGDIAEGYSVSREKKESFPLTVTSAQKNPTAFYLCASSINQAQQGYTFGSGTRLTVV.

V gene TRBV24-1 combines with J gene TRBJ2-7; TRBD1 matches 9 bases. J gave up 5 bases and V 5 bases, and 12 bases lay outside the gene matches. CDR3 size: 16 residues. CDR1 is KGHDR and CDR2 is SFDVKD in the germline V gene. The CDR3 is CATSAADRGETDEQYV. CDR3 DNA sequence: TGTGCCACCAGTGCCGCGGACAGGGGAGAAACCGACGAGCAGTACGTC.

The chain recombines TRBV24-1 with TRBJ2-2; TRBD2 matches 7 bases. Germline-derived CDR1 and CDR2 are KGHDR and SFDVKD. With V trimmed by 7 bases and J by 6 bases, 7 bases remained unmatched. CDR3 length: 14 residues. The DNA of the CDR3 is TGTGCCACCAGGGGACTAATCCCTCCCGGGGAGCTGTTTTTT. Residues: CATRGLIPPGELFF.

The V gene is TRBV11-2, the J gene TRBJ1-1; D is possibly TRBD1 (6 bases). Germline CDR1 SGHAT, CDR2 FQNNGV. V was clipped by 8 bases and J by 2 bases, with 21 bases between them. The CDR3 has 16 amino acids. As DNA, the CDR3 is TGTGCCAGCGATATAAGACCCAAAGGGGGTAACACTGAAGCTTTCTTT. Protein product: CASDIRPKGGNTEAFF.

DNA of the CDR3: TGCGCCAGCAGCAAATTCGCGACTAGTGCTCAAGAGACCCAGTACTTC. Its translation is CASSKFATSAQETQYF. V is TRBV5-1 and J is TRBJ2-5, with D maybe TRBD2 (6 bases). The V gene's germline CDR1 is SGHRS and CDR2 YFSETQ. CDR3 length: 16 amino acids. Trimming removed 4 bases at V and 2 bases at J, with 18 bases between.